This TCR beta chain was obtained from a study of control samples from healthy donors and cancer patients. From germline, CDR1 is SGHNT and CDR2 YYREEE (reference sequence). V lost 4 bases, J lost 2 bases, and 4 bases stayed unmatched. The CDR3 runs to 14 residues. Clones were sequenced by immunoSEQ multiplex PCR, and TCRdb holds only the in-frame ones, with some missing. The table records around 180,000 clones, roughly 94% of them present only once. This clone was picked up a small number of times. The specimen was blood. The receptor's source is a woman aged 18-35 years in good health. The gene calls are TRBV5-4 and TRBJ2-5, with 8 bases lining up with TRBD1. The CDR3 DNA is TGTGCCAGCAGCCTACGGACAGGGCAAGAGACCCAGTACTTC. This translates into CASSLRTGQETQYF.